This TCR beta chain came from a study of Ad26.COV2.S vaccination and SARS-CoV-2 variants. Repertoires were generated with immunoSEQ multiplex PCR, while TCRdb's copy carries only in-frame clones and drops some. The table shows 400,000 or so clones, with about 85% occurring only once. The treatment denotes: around 19 received Ad26.COV2.S at low or high dose, single or two shots; a few received placebo; per-sample allocation not given. The investigators took samples on day 63 after the first vaccine or placebo injection. The input for sequencing was peripheral blood, taken in a trial of Ad26.COV2.S vaccine versus placebo. This TCR came from a person between 18 and 65 years old who received the Ad26.COV2.S COVID-19 vaccine or a placebo.

CDR3 region: CASSLDPLKPEAFF. CDR3 coding DNA: TGTGCCAGCAGCCTCGATCCCCTGAAGCCCGAAGCTTTCTTT. V usage is TRBV11-3 and J usage is TRBJ1-1; the D is unclear. The CDR3 length is 14 residues. The germline CDR1 and CDR2 sequences are SGHNT and YENEEA. The V and J ends lost 5 bases and 8 bases respectively, with 18 bases between them.